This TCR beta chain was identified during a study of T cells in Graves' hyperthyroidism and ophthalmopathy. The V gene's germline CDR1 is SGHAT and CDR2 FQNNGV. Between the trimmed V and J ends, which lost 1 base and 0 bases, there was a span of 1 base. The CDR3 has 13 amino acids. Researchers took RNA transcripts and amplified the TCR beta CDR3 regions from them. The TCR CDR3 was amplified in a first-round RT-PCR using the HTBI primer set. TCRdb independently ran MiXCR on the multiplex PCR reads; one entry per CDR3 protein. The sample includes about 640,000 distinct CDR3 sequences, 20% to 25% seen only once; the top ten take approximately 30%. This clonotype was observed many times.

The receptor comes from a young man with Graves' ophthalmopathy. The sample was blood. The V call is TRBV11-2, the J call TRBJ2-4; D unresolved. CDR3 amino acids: CASSLGAKNIQYF. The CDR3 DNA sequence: TGTGCCAGCAGCTTAGGAGCCAAAAACATTCAGTACTTC.